This T cell receptor beta chain derives from a study of blood T cell repertoires in COVID-19. Study as a whole: Sites across the United States, Italy and Spain contributed samples from acute and convalescent COVID-19. From T cells, B-cell-depleted T cells, or PBMCs came the material, which was cDNA or gDNA.

As handled by the study authors: Nucleated cell counts were estimated from reference gene primer amplification. Generated by immunoSEQ multiplex PCR, the TCRdb table keeps only in-frame clones and is missing some. That table gives V, J and clone size, and the DNA gave D and trimming. This sample has roughly 100,000 clones, with roughly 87% found just once. The origin of this receptor is a woman of 80 years or more in a cohort sampled during active COVID-19. Sequencing input: peripheral blood.

For the CDR3, the DNA is TGTGCCAGCAGCGAACGACTTTCCGCCAAAAACATTCAGTACTTC. Encoded protein: CASSERLSAKNIQYF. The chain couples TRBV3-1 (or the pseudogene TRBV3-2) to TRBJ2-4; D remains unclear. CDR3 length equals 15 residues. Germline CDR1 and CDR2: LGHDT and YNNKEL (reference sequence). Trimming took off 5 bases at V and 1 base at J, with 12 bases between the two ends.